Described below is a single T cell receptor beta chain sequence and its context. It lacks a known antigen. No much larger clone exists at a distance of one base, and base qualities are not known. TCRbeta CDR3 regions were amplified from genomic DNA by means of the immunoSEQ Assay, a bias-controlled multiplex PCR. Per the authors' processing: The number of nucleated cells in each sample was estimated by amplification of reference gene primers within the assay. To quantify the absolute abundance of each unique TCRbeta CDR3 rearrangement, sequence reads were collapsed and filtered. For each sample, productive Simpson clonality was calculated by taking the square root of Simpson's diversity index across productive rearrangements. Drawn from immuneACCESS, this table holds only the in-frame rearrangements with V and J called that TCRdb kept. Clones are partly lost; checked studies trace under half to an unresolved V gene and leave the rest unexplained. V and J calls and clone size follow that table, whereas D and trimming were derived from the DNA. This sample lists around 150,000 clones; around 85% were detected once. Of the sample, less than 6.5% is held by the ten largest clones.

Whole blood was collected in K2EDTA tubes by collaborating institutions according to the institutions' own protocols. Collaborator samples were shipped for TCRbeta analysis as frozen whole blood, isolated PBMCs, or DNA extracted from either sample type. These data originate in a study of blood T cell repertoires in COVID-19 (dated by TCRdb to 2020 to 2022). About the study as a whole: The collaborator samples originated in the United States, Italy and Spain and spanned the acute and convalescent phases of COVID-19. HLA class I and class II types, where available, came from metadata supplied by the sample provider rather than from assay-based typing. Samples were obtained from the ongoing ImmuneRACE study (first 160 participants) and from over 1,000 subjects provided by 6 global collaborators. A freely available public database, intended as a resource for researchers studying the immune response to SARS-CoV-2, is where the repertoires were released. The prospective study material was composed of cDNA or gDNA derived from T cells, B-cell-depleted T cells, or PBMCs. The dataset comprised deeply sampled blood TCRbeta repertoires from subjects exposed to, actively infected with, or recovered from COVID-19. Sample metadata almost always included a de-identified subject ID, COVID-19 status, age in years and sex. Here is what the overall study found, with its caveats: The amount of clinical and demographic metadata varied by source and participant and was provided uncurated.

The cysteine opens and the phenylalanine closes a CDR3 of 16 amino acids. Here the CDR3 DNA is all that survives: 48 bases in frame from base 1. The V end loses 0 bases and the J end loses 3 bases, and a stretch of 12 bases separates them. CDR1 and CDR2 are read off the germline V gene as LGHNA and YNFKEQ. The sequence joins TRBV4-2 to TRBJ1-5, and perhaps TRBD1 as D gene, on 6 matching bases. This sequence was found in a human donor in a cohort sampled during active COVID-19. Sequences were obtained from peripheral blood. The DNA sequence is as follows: TGTGCCAGCAGCCAAGAGGTAGGGGGTGACAATCAGCCCCAGCATTTT. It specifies CASSQEVGGDNQPQHF.